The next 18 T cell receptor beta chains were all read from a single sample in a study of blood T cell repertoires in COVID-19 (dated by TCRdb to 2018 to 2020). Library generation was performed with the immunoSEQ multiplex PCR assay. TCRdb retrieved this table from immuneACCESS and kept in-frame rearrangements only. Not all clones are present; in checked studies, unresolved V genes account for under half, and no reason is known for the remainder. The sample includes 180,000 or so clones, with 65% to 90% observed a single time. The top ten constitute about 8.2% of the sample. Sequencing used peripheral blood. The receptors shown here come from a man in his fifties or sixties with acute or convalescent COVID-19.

CDR3 protein: CAWSWAGGEQYF. The CDR3 nucleotides read TGTGCCTGGAGTTGGGCAGGGGGCGAGCAGTACTTC. The chain carries TRBV30 and TRBJ2-7, with TRBD1 matching over 7 bases. Germline V CDR1 and CDR2: GTSNPN, SVGIG (reference sequence). This CDR3 region has 12 residues. V was pared by 2 bases and J by 6 bases, with 4 bases of the junction left unmatched. The whole variable domain, remainder taken from reference TRBV30 and TRBJ2-7, is SQTIHQWPATLVQPVGSPLSLECTVEGTSNPNLYWYRQAAGRGLQLLFYSVGIGQISSEVPQNLSASRPQDRQFILSSKKLLLSDSGFYLCAWSWAGGEQYFGPGTRLTVT.

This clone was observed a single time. CDR3 DNA: TGTGCCAGCAGTCCCCGGACAGGGGGCATGGGTCAGTACTTC. It specifies CASSPRTGGMGQYF. The J gene is TRBJ2-7, the V gene TRBV28, with 11 bases fitting TRBD1. The CDR3 has 14 amino acids. After removal of 5 bases from V and 10 bases from J, the junction contained 10 bases not matched to a gene. Germline V lookup: CDR1 MDHEN, CDR2 SYDVKM.

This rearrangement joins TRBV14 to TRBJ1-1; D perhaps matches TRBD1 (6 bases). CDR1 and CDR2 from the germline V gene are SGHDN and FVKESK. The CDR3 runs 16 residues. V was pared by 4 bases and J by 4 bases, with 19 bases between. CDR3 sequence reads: CASSPREGVVITEAFF. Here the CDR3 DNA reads TGTGCCAGCAGCCCTCGGGAGGGGGTCGTGATCACTGAAGCTTTCTTT. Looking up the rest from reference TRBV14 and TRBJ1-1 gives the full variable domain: EAGVTQFPSHSVIEKGQTVTLRCDPISGHDNLYWYRRVMGKEIKFLLHFVKESKQDESGMPNNRFLAERTGGTYSTLKVQPAELEDSGVYFCASSPREGVVITEAFFGQGTRLTVV.

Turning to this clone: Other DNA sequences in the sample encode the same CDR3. This CDR3 reads CASSPGGSTDTQYF. The DNA for the CDR3 is TGTGCCAGCTCCCCTGGCGGGAGCACAGATACGCAGTATTTT. The chain uses TRBV11-3 and TRBJ2-3; tentative D call: TRBD2 (5 bases). From germline, CDR1 is SGHNT and CDR2 YENEEA. Trimming pared 8 bases from V and 0 bases from J, leaving 12 bases between. The CDR3 length is 14 residues. The whole variable domain, remainder taken from reference TRBV11-3 and TRBJ2-3, is EAGVVQSPRYKIIEKKQPVAFWCNPISGHNTLYWYLQNLGQGPELLIRYENEEAVDDSQLPKDRFSAERLKGVDSTLKIQPAELGDSAVYLCASSPGGSTDTQYFGPGTRLTVL.

CDR3 sequence (DNA): TGCGCCAGCAGCTGGGGGACAGGTGATAACACTGAAGCTTTCTTT. It is translated as CASSWGTGDNTEAFF. V usage is TRBV5-1 and J usage is TRBJ1-1; the match to TRBD1 covers 8 bases. This CDR3 spans 15 amino acids. With 3 bases clipped from V and 2 bases from J, the junction kept 6 bases outside the gene matches. In germline, CDR1 is SGHRS, CDR2 YFSETQ.

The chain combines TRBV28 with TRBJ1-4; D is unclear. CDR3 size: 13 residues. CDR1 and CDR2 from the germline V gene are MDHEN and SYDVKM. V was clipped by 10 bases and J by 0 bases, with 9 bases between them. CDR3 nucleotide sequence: TGTGCCACTAATCGTGCAACTAATGAAAAACTGTTTTTT. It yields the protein CATNRATNEKLFF.

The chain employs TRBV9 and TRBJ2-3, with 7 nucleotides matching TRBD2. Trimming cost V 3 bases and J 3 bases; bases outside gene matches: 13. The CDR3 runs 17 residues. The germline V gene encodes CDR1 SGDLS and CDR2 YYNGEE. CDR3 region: CASSARPRGSITDTQYF. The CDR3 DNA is TGTGCCAGCAGCGCCCGCCCGCGCGGGAGCATAACAGATACGCAGTATTTT.

The CDR3 reads CATSDPRGSGNTIYF. CDR3 nucleotide sequence: TGTGCCACCAGTGATCCCCGGGGCTCTGGAAACACCATATATTTT. This rearrangement joins TRBV24-1 to TRBJ1-3; D gene ambiguous. The V end lost 3 bases, the J end lost 0 bases, and 8 bases lay between the germline ends. Looked up from germline, CDR1 is KGHDR and CDR2 is SFDVKD. This CDR3 comprises 15 residues.

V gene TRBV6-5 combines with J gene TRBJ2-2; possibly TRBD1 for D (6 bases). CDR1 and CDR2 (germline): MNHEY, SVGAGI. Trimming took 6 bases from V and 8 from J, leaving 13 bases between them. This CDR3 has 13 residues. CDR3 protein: CASSRLGGGELFF. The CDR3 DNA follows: TGTGCCAGCAGCCGTTTAGGGGGAGGGGAGCTGTTTTTT.

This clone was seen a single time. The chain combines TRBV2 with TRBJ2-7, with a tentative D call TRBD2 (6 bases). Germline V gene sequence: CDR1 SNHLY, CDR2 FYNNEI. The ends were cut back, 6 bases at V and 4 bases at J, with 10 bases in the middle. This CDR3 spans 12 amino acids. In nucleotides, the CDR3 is TGTGCCAGCAGGCGGGAATCGTACGAGCAGTACTTC. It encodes CASRRESYEQYF.

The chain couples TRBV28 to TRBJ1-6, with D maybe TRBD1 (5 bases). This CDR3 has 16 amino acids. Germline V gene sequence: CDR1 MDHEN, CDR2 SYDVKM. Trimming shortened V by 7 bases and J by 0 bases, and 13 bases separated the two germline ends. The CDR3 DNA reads TGTGCCAGCACCAAGGGGCGCTTCTCCTATAATTCACCCCTCCACTTT. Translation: CASTKGRFSYNSPLHF.

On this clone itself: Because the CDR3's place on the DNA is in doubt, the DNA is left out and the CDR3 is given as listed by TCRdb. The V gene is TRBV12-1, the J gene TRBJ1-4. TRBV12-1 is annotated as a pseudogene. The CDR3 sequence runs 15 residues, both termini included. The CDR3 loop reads CASSFARGTNEKLFF.

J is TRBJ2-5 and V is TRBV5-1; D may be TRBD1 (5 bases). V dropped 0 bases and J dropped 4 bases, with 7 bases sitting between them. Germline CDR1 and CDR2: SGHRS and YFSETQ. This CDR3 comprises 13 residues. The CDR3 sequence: CASSLGGGETQYF. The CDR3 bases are TGCGCCAGCAGCTTGGGGGGCGGAGAGACCCAGTACTTC.

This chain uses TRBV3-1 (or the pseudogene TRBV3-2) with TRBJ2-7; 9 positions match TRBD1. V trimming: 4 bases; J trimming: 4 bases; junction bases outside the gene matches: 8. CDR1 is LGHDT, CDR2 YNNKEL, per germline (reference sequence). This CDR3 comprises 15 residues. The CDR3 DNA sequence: TGTGCCAGCAGCCTGACCGGGACAGGGTTTTACGAGCAGTACTTC. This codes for CASSLTGTGFYEQYF.

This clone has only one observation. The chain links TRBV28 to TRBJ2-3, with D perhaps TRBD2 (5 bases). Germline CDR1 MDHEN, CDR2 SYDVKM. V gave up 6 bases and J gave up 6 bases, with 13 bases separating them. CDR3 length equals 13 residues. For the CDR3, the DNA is TGTGCCAGCAGCCGCCCACTAGGGGATACGCAGTATTTT. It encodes CASSRPLGDTQYF.

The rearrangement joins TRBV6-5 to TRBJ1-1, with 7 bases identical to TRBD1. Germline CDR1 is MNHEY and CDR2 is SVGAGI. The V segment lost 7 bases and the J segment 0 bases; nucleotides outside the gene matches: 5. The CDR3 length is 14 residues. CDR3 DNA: TGTGCCAGCACCCCGACAGGGTTGAACACTGAAGCTTTCTTT. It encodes CASTPTGLNTEAFF.

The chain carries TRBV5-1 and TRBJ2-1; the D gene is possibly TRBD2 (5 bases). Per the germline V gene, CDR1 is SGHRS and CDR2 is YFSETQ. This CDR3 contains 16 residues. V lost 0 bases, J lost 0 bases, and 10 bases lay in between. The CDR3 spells CASSLGGSDSYNEQFF. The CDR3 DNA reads TGCGCCAGCAGCTTGGGTGGTAGCGACTCCTACAATGAGCAGTTCTTC. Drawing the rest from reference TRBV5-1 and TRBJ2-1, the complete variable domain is KAGVTQTPRYLIKTRGQQVTLSCSPISGHRSVSWYQQTPGQGLQFLFEYFSETQRNKGNFPGRFSGRQFSNSRSEMNVSTLELGDSALYLCASSLGGSDSYNEQFFGPGTRLTVL.

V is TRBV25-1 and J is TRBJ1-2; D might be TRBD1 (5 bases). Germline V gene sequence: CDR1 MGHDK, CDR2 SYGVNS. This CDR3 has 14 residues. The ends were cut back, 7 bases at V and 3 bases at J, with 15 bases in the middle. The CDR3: CASTTGGSDYGYTF. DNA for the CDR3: TGTGCCAGCACGACCGGGGGTAGTGACTATGGCTACACCTTC.